A selection of T cell receptor beta chains follows, all from one sample in a study of cytomegalovirus exposure and HLA in healthy donors. This table comes from immunoSEQ multiplex PCR, and its TCRdb copy is limited to in-frame clones, with some not included. The repertoire has more than 250,000 clones, 87% of them found once; the top ten carry over 1%. The source material was PBMCs. The receptor source for this set is a woman aged 25 to 39 in good health and CMV-seropositive. Both conserved end residues are part of each CDR3. The order of the fields is D gene, V gene, clone size, J gene, CDR3 DNA, CDR3 protein. The D gene is left open where the match is weak. Clone size is stated in some rows and not others, as once, few, many or a class when expanded.

>-|TRBV11-1|-|TRBJ2-7
TGTGCCAGCAGCCCGGGCTACGAGCAGTACTTC
CASSPGYEQYF
>-|TRBV7-9|-|TRBJ2-7
TGTGCCAGCAGCTTCGGGAGAACCTACGAGCAGTACTTC
CASSFGRTYEQYF
>TRBD1|TRBV5-1|-|TRBJ2-7
TGCGCCAGCAGCACCTCCGGGACAGGGCTAAACGAGCAGTACTTC
CASSTSGTGLNEQYF
>TRBD1|TRBV27|-|TRBJ2-7
TGTGCCAGCAGTCTCCCCGGGACAGGGACGTCCGAGCAGTACTTC
CASSLPGTGTSEQYF
>-|TRBV4-1|-|TRBJ2-5
TGCGCCAGCAGCCAGGTGCATGTAGGTCCGGAGACCCAGTACTTC
CASSQVHVGPETQYF
>TRBD1|TRBV9|-|TRBJ2-2
TGTGCCAGCAGCAAATCTAAGGACAGGGCCACGAACACCGGGGAGCTGTTTTTT
CASSKSKDRATNTGELFF
>TRBD1|TRBV27|few|TRBJ2-7
TGTGCCAGCAGTAGGTACAGACAGGGCGATAACTACGAGCAGTACTTC
CASSRYRQGDNYEQYF
>-|TRBV7-7|-|TRBJ2-5
TGTGCCAGCAGCTTAGCGGGGGGCGGAGAGACCCAGTACTTC
CASSLAGGGETQYF
>-|TRBV27|-|TRBJ2-7
TGTGCCAGCAGTACAACCTATAGCAGGGGATCCTACGAGCAGTACTTC
CASSTTYSRGSYEQYF
>TRBD2|TRBV29-1|-|TRBJ2-3
TGCAGCGCCTTCCTAGCGGGGGGTAAAAATAGCACAGATACGCAGTATTTT
CSAFLAGGKNSTDTQYF
>-|TRBV4-1|-|TRBJ1-3
TGCGCCAGCAGCTATCGAGACCCGTCCTACTCTGGAAACACCATATATTTT
CASSYRDPSYSGNTIYF
>-|TRBV15|-|TRBJ2-1
TGTGCCACCAGCAGAGATACCGTGAATGAGCAGTTCTTC
CATSRDTVNEQFF
>-|TRBV7-6|-|TRBJ1-6
TGTGCCAGCAGCTCCGGACGGAGGGATAATTCACCCCTCCACTTT
CASSSGRRDNSPLHF
>-|TRBV7-8|-|TRBJ1-5
TGTGCCAGCAGCCATCGGACAGATGAGGCTGGTAGCAATCAGCCCCAGCATTTT
CASSHRTDEAGSNQPQHF